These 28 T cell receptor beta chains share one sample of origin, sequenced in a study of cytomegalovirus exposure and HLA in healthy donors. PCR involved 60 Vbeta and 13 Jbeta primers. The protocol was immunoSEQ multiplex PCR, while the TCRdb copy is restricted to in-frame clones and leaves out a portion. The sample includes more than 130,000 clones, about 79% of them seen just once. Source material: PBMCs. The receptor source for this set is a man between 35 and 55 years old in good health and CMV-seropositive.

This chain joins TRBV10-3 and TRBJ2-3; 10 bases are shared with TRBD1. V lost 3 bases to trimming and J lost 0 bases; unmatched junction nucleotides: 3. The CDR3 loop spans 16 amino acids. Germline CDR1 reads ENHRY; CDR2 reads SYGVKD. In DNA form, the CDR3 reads TGTGCCATCAGTGAATTGACAGGGGGCAGCACAGATACGCAGTATTTT. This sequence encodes CAISELTGGSTDTQYF.

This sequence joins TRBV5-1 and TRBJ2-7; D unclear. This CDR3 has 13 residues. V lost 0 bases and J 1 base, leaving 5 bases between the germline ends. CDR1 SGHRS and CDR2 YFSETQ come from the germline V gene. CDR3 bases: TGCGCCAGCAGCTTGGACCAGTCCTACGAGCAGTACTTC. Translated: CASSLDQSYEQYF.

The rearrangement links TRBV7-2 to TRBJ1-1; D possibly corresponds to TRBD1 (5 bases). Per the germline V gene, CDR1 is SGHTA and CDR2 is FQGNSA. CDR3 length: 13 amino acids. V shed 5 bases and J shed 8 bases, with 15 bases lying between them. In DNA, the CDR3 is TGTGCCAGCAGCCCGATGGGAGGGGCGGAAGCTTTCTTT. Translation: CASSPMGGAEAFF.

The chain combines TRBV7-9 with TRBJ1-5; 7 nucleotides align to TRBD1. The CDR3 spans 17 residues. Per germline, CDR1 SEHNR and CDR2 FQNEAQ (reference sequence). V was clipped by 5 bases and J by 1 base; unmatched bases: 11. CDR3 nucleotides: TGTGCCAGCAGCCCACCCACCGCGACAGGGAGCAATCAGCCCCAGCATTTT. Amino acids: CASSPPTATGSNQPQHF.

The CDR3 nucleotides are TGTGCCAGCAGTCTCAAGGGGGGGTTGCAGCCCCAGCATTTT. Its translation is CASSLKGGLQPQHF. The chain is built from TRBV6-5 and TRBJ1-5; TRBD1 is a possible D gene (6 bases). Trimming took 5 bases from V and 7 from J, leaving 15 bases between them. The germline CDR1 and CDR2 sequences are MNHEY and SVGAGI. The length of the CDR3 is 14 residues.

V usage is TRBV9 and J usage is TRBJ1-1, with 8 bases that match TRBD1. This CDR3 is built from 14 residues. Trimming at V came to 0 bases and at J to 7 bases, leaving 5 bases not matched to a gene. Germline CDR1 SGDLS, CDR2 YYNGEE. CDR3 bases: TGTGCCAGCAGCGTAGAATCACAGGGGGGTGAAGCTTTCTTT. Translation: CASSVESQGGEAFF. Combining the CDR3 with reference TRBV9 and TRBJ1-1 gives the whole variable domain DSGVTQTPKHLITATGQRVTLRCSPRSGDLSVYWYQQSLDQGLQFLIQYYNGEERAKGNILERFSAQQFPDLHSELNLSSLELGDSALYFCASSVESQGGEAFFGQGTRLTVV.

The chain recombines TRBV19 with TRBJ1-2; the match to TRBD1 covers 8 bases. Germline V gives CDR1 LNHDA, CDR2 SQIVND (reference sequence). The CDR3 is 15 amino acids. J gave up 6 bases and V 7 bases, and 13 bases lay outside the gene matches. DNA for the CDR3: TGTGCCAGTAAGACGACAGGGGAAAGGATGGATGGCTACACCTTC. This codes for CASKTTGERMDGYTF.

CDR3 sequence: CASPRRGQNTDTQYF. CDR3 sequence (DNA): TGTGCCAGCCCCCGACGGGGACAGAACACAGATACGCAGTATTTT. The chain uses TRBV27 and TRBJ2-3; 7 bases line up with TRBD1. Germline values: CDR1 MNHEY, CDR2 SMNVEV (reference sequence). The CDR3 runs to 15 residues. Trimming cost V 8 bases and J 2 bases; bases outside gene matches: 10.

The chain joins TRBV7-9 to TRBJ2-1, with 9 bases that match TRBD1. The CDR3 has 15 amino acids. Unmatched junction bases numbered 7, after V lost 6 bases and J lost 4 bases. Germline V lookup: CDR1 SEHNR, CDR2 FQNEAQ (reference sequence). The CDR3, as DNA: TGTGCCAGCAGTAGACCGGGACAGGGTTACAATGAGCAGTTCTTC. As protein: CASSRPGQGYNEQFF. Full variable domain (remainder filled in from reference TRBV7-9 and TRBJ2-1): DTGVSQNPRHKITKRGQNVTFRCDPISEHNRLYWYRQTLGQGPEFLTYFQNEAQLEKSRLLSDRFSAERPKGSFSTLEIQRTEQGDSAMYLCASSRPGQGYNEQFFGPGTRLTVL.

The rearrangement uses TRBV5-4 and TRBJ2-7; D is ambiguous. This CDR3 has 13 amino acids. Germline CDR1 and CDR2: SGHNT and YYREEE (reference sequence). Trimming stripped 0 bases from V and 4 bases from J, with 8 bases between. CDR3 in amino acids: CASSLDLVYEQYF. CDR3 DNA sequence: TGTGCCAGCAGCTTGGACCTAGTGTACGAGCAGTACTTC.

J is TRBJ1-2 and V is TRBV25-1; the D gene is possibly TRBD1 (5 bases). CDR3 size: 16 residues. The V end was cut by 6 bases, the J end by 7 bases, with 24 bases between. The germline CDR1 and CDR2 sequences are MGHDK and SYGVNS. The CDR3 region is CASSDHSHGGYGGYTF. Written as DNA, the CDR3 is TGTGCCAGCAGCGACCACTCTCACGGGGGATATGGTGGCTACACCTTC.

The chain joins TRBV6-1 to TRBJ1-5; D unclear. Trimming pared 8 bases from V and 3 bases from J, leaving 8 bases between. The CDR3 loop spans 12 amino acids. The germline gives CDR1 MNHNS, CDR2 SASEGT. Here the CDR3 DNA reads TGTGCCAGCCGGGGTCCCAATCAGCCCCAGCATTTT. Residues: CASRGPNQPQHF.

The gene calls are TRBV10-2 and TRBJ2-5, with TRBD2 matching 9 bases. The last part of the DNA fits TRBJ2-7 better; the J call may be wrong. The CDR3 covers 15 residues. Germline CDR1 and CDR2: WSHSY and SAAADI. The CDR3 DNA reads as TGCGCCAGCAGTGATATTGCGGGAGGGGTTCACGAGCAGTACTTC. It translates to CASSDIAGGVHEQYF.

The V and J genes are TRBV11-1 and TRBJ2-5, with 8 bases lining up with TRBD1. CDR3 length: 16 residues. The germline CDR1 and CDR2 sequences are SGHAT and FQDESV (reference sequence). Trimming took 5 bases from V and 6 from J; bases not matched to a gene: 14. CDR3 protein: CASSQSGRGREKTQYF. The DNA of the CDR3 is TGTGCCAGCAGCCAGTCCGGCAGGGGGCGGGAAAAGACCCAGTACTTC.

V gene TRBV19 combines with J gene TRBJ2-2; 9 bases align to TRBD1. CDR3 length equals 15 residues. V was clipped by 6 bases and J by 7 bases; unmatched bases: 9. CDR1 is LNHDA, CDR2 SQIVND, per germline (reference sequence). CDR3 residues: CASRWTGAVSGELFF. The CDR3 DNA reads TGTGCCAGTAGGTGGACAGGGGCGGTCAGCGGGGAGCTGTTTTTT.

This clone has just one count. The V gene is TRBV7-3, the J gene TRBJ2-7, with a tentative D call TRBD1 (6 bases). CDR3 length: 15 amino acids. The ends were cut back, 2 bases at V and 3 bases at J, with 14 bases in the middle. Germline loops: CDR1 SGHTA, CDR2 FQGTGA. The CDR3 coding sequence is TGTGCCAGCAGCTTAGGTTCGGGACACCTCTACGAGCAGTACTTC. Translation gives CASSLGSGHLYEQYF.

This CDR3 is CASSDASSGRGEQYF. The CDR3 DNA reads as TGTGCCAGCAGTGACGCTTCTAGCGGGAGGGGAGAGCAGTACTTC. V gene TRBV6-1 combines with J gene TRBJ2-7; TRBD2 matches at 12 bases. Germline CDR1 is MNHNS and CDR2 is SASEGT. This CDR3 is built from 15 residues. With 3 bases clipped from V and 7 bases from J, the junction kept 7 bases outside the gene matches.

CDR3 sequence (DNA): TGTGCCAGCAGTTACTTCAAATCCGGGGGACTTGAAGCTTTCTTT. Amino acids: CASSYFKSGGLEAFF. The chain has TRBV6-5 and TRBJ1-1, with a tentative D call TRBD1 (5 bases). The CDR3 consists of 15 residues. V was cut by 1 base and J by 7 bases, with 16 bases left in between. Germline V gives CDR1 MNHEY, CDR2 SVGAGI.

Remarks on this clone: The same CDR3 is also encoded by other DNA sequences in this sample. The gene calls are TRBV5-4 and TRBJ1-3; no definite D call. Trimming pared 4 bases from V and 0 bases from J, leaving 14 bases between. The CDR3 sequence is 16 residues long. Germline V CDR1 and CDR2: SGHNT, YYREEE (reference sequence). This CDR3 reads CASSPATASSGNTIYF. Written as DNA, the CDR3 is TGTGCCAGCAGCCCAGCTACAGCCTCCTCTGGAAACACCATATATTTT.

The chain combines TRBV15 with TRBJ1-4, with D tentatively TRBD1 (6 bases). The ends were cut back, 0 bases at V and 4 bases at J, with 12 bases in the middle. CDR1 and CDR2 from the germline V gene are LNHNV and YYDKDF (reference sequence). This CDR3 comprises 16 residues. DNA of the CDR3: TGTGCCACCAGCAGAGATAACAGGGCGTATAATGAAAAACTGTTTTTT. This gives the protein CATSRDNRAYNEKLFF.

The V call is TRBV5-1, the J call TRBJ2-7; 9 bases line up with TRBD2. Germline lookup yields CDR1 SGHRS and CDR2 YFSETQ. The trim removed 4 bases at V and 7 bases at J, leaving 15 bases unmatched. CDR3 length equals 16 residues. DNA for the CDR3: TGCGCCAGCAGCCGCGCGGAAATAGCGGGAGTCGGGGAGCAGTACTTC. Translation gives CASSRAEIAGVGEQYF.

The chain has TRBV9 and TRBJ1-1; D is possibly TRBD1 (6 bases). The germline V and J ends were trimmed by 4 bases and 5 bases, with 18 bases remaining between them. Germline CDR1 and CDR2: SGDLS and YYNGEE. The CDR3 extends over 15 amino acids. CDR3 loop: CASSPGQTIGTEAFF. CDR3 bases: TGTGCCAGCAGCCCCGGACAGACGATAGGGACTGAAGCTTTCTTT.

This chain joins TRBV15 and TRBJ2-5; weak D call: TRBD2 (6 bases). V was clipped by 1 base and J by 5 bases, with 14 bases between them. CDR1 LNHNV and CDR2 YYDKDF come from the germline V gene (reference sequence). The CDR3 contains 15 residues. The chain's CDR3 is CATSRVAEGRETQYF. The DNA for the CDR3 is TGTGCCACCAGCAGAGTAGCGGAGGGGAGGGAGACCCAGTACTTC.

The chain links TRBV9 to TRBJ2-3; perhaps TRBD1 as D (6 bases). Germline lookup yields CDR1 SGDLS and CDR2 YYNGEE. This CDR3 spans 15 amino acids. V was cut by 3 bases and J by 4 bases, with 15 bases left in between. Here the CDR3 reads CASSGSVNRADTQYF. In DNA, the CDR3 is TGTGCCAGCAGCGGTAGCGTAAACAGGGCAGATACGCAGTATTTT.

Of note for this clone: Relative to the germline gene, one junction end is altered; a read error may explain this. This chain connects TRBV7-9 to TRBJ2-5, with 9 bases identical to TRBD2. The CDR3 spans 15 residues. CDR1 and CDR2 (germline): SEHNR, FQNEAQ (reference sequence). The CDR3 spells CSSSLSGGQGEAQYF. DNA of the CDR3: TGTTCCAGCAGCCTTAGCGGGGGCCAGGGAGAAGCCCAGTACTTC.

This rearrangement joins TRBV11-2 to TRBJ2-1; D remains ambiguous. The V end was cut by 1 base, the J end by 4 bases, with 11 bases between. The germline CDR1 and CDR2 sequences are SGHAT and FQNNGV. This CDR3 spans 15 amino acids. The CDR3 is CASSLAGGPYNEQFF. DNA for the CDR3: TGTGCCAGCAGCTTAGCTGGCGGCCCTTACAATGAGCAGTTCTTC.

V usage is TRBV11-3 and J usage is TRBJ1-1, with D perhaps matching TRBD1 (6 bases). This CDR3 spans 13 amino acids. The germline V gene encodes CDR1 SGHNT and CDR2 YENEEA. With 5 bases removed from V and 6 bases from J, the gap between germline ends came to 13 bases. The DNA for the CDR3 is TGTGCCAGCAGCCCCCAGACAGGCGCTGAAGCTTTCTTT. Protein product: CASSPQTGAEAFF.

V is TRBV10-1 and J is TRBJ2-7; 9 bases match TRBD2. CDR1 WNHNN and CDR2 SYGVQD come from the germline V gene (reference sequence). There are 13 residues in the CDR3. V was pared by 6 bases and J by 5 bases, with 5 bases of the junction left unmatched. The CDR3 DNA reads TGCGCCAGCAGCGCGGGAGGGCCGGACGAGCAGTACTTC. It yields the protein CASSAGGPDEQYF.